The entry below gives a single T cell receptor (beta chain) sequence along with its context. This record belongs to a study of control samples from healthy donors and cancer patients. Data came from immunoSEQ multiplex PCR; TCRdb stores just in-frame clones and leaves some out. The data contain 85,000 to 120,000 clones, approximately 90% of them singletons. Trimming left V 5 bases short and J 4 bases short, with 14 bases between. This CDR3 comprises 14 residues. The germline V gene encodes CDR1 LGHDT and CDR2 YNNKEL (reference sequence). The receptor's source is a woman aged 18-29 years in good health. This chain uses TRBV3-1 (or the pseudogene TRBV3-2) with TRBJ1-1; maybe TRBD1 (6 bases). The sequenced sample consisted of blood. The CDR3 region has the DNA TGTGCCAGCAGCACCCCCGAAGGGGGCACTGAAGCTTTCTTT. Translating gives CASSTPEGGTEAFF.